A single T cell receptor (beta chain) is shown here with its context. Antigen: not known. The sample is drawn from a study of shared clonotypes between healthy human individuals. About the study: Each donor contributed plates that comprised three CD4 naive, three CD4 memory, two CD8 naive and one CD8 memory. Study findings and constraints: Having only a few donors restricted how much genetic and exposure-history diversity was captured. Clonotypes that were shared across a handful of donors made up about 4.5% of naive CD4 clonotypes.

The sorted-subset replicate PCRs were given about 210 ng DNA, which is some 29,000 T cell genomes. Assay: immunoSEQ multiplex PCR; the TCRdb copy retains only in-frame clones and omits some. The repertoire includes a few million clones, 80% to 95% of them detected once, and more than 0.35% sits in the top ten. CDR3 length equals 14 residues. CDR1 and CDR2 from the germline V gene are SGHTA and FQGTGA. V shed 5 bases and J 2 bases; nucleotides not matched to a gene: 2. The clonotype originates from a man aged 18 to 30 in good health. Some clones in this sample may be carry-over from other donors' samples. Specimen: naive CD4+ T cells from PBMCs. Subset in this sample: CD45RA+ positively selected. The chain is built from TRBV7-3 and TRBJ2-7, with TRBD2 identical over 11 bases. CDR3 DNA sequence: TGTGCCAGCAGCCCGACTAGCGGGGCCTACGAGCAGTACTTC. Its protein is CASSPTSGAYEQYF.